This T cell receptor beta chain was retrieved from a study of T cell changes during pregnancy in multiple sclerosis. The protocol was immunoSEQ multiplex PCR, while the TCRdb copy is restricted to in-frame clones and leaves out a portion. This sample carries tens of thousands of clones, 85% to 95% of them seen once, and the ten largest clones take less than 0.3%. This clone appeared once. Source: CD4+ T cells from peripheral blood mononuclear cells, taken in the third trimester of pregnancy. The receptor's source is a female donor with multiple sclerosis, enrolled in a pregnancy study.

CDR3 region: CASSPIRQGGYGGYTF. Written as DNA, the CDR3 is TGTGCCAGTAGCCCTATTCGACAGGGGGGATATGGTGGCTACACCTTC. This sequence joins TRBV19 and TRBJ1-2; 9 positions agree with TRBD1. Germline V gene data show CDR1 as LNHDA and CDR2 as SQIVND (reference sequence). The CDR3 totals 16 residues. With 6 bases clipped from V and 7 bases from J, the junction kept 15 bases outside the gene matches.